This TCR beta chain was captured by sequencing in a study of CD4 and CD8 cells across lung adenocarcinoma regions. Donors had localized lung adenocarcinoma, a non-small cell lung cancer. Via MiXCR, TCRdb re-called the PCR reads, giving one row per CDR3 protein. The data show 23,000 or so distinct CDR3 sequences, with 53% seen just once and under 50% held by the top ten. A word on this clonotype: The junction departs from germline at one end; a sequencing error may be responsible.

The sequence was collected from a male donor with lung adenocarcinoma. The CD4 and CD8 labels of this study may be unreliable. The sequencing input was CD8+ T cells from the center of a lung tumor.

CDR3 residues: CASSETWTTRTEEQFF. CDR3 in DNA: TGTGCCAGCAGTGAAACGTGGACTACGAGGACCGAGGAGCAGTTTTTC. This chain joins TRBV6-1 and TRBJ2-1, with D possibly matching TRBD2 (6 bases). The CDR3 runs 16 residues. Germline V gives CDR1 MNHNS, CDR2 SASEGT.